A single sample gave rise to the 15 T cell receptor beta chains below, sequenced in a study of shared clonotypes between healthy human individuals. Sequencing was performed with immunoSEQ multiplex PCR; in TCRdb, only in-frame clones are kept and a portion is missing. The data show about 2 million clones, with less than 95% seen just once and around 1% held by the top ten. Selected positively for CCR7 and CD45RO-negative, naive CD8 cells excluded terminally differentiated effector memory CD45RA+ cells. The sequenced material came from naive CD8+ T cells sorted from blood. These TCRs come from a man aged 18 to 29 in good health.

The table lists this clone with a count of one. The chain uses TRBV2 and TRBJ2-5; D is perhaps TRBD1 (7 bases). Trimming took off 6 bases at V and 0 bases at J, with 17 bases between the two ends. The CDR3 contains 16 residues. Germline lookup yields CDR1 SNHLY and CDR2 FYNNEI. CDR3 bases: TGTGCCAGCAGCGCCGGACAGGAGGGGAACCAAGAGACCCAGTACTTC. This codes for CASSAGQEGNQETQYF.

The rearrangement uses TRBV4-3 and TRBJ2-7, with 11 bases matching TRBD2. CDR1 is LGHNA and CDR2 is YSLEER in the germline V gene. Losses at the gene ends were 1 base for V and 6 bases for J; bases not matched to a gene: 14. The CDR3 consists of 18 residues. The CDR3, as DNA: TGCGCCAGCAGCCAAGGACTAGCGGGGAGGTACCAGGTATCCGAGCAGTACTTC. Protein sequence: CASSQGLAGRYQVSEQYF.

This clone was seen just once. The V gene is TRBV5-1, the J gene TRBJ2-1; D is unresolved. The length of the CDR3 is 12 residues. Trimming pared 4 bases from V and 5 bases from J, leaving 7 bases between. Looked up from germline, CDR1 is SGHRS and CDR2 is YFSETQ. Here the CDR3 reads CASSLSDNEQFF. In DNA, the CDR3 is TGCGCCAGCAGCCTATCGGACAATGAGCAGTTCTTC.

The chain uses TRBV7-9 and TRBJ1-3; 7 bases are shared with TRBD1. The ends lost 5 bases at V and 4 bases at J; junction bases unmatched: 14. CDR1 and CDR2 from the germline V gene are SEHNR and FQNEAQ (reference sequence). The CDR3 spans 17 residues. CDR3 sequence reads: CASSPQGDSLTGNTIYF. The DNA of the CDR3 is TGTGCCAGCAGCCCCCAGGGGGACAGTCTAACCGGAAACACCATATATTTT.

This clone occurred once. J is TRBJ2-7 and V is TRBV28; 9 bases are shared with TRBD1. CDR3 length equals 14 residues. CDR1 and CDR2 (germline): MDHEN, SYDVKM. Trimming at V came to 2 bases and at J to 4 bases, leaving 3 bases not matched to a gene. The CDR3 region is CASSLMGTGYEQYF. CDR3 nucleotide sequence: TGTGCCAGCAGTTTAATGGGGACAGGGTACGAGCAGTACTTC.

V is TRBV29-1 and J is TRBJ2-5; D is ambiguous. The ends were cut back, 3 bases at V and 0 bases at J, with 11 bases in the middle. Germline CDR1 and CDR2: SQVTM and ANQGSEA. The length of the CDR3 is 14 residues. Here the CDR3 DNA reads TGCAGCGTTGATCTCCCAGCTTACCAAGAGACCCAGTACTTC. Translating gives CSVDLPAYQETQYF.

The V and J genes are TRBV5-4 and TRBJ2-7; either TRBD1 or TRBD2 may supply D (5 bases each). From germline, CDR1 is SGHNT and CDR2 YYREEE (reference sequence). The ends were cut back, 4 bases at V and 1 base at J, with 12 bases in the middle. The CDR3 runs to 14 residues. The CDR3: CASSDRGVSYEQYF. CDR3 sequence (DNA): TGTGCCAGCAGCGACCGGGGCGTTTCCTACGAGCAGTACTTC.

The rearrangement links TRBV27 to TRBJ2-7; the D is unclear. Germline V lookup: CDR1 MNHEY, CDR2 SMNVEV (reference sequence). V dropped 5 bases and J dropped 0 bases, with 17 bases sitting between them. The CDR3 loop spans 16 amino acids. The CDR3 spells CASSVSPDGSSYEQYF. CDR3 DNA sequence: TGTGCCAGCAGTGTCTCCCCGGACGGTAGCTCCTACGAGCAGTACTTC.

The chain combines TRBV27 with TRBJ2-1, with TRBD2 matching 7 bases. Germline V gives CDR1 MNHEY, CDR2 SMNVEV (reference sequence). Unmatched junction bases numbered 9, after V lost 2 bases and J lost 5 bases. The CDR3 sequence is 16 residues long. This CDR3 is CASSLTGGGGHNEQFF. The CDR3 coding sequence is TGTGCCAGCAGTTTAACGGGCGGGGGTGGACACAATGAGCAGTTCTTC.

The J gene is TRBJ2-4, the V gene TRBV9; D possibly matches TRBD1 or TRBD2 (6 bases each). Between the trimmed V and J ends, which lost 3 bases and 0 bases, there was a span of 13 bases. CDR3 size: 16 residues. Germline values: CDR1 SGDLS, CDR2 YYNGEE. The CDR3: CASSATGALAKNIQYF. DNA for the CDR3: TGTGCCAGCAGCGCGACGGGGGCCCTAGCCAAAAACATTCAGTACTTC.

J is TRBJ2-7 and V is TRBV7-2; D tentatively fits TRBD1 or TRBD2 (5 bases each). Germline V gene lookup returns CDR1 SGHTA and CDR2 FQGNSA. The CDR3 covers 14 residues. The ends were cut back, 5 bases at V and 4 bases at J, with 15 bases in the middle. CDR3 in amino acids: CASSLGTLSYEQYF. Here the CDR3 DNA reads TGTGCCAGCAGCCTGGGGACGTTATCGTACGAGCAGTACTTC.

This clone came up once. The chain links TRBV5-1 to TRBJ2-1; D call uncertain. The CDR3 is 14 amino acids. CDR1 and CDR2 from the germline V gene are SGHRS and YFSETQ. The ends were cut back, 4 bases at V and 0 bases at J, with 8 bases in the middle. The CDR3 sequence: CASSPDFSYNEQFF. For the CDR3, the DNA is TGCGCCAGCAGCCCCGATTTCTCCTACAATGAGCAGTTCTTC.

The rearrangement links TRBV13 to TRBJ2-3; 7 nucleotides agree with TRBD1. Germline CDR1 PRHDT, CDR2 FYEKMQ (reference sequence). The CDR3 spans 15 residues. Trimming cost V 3 bases and J 1 base; bases outside gene matches: 4. CDR3: CASSFTGEGTDTQYF. The DNA of the CDR3 is TGTGCCAGCAGCTTCACAGGGGAAGGCACAGATACGCAGTATTTT.

In regard to this clone: The same CDR3 arises from other DNA sequences in this sample as well. The chain uses TRBV2 and TRBJ2-7; 14 bases fit TRBD2. This CDR3 contains 16 residues. Trimming cost V 1 base and J 2 bases; bases outside gene matches: 1. Germline CDR1 reads SNHLY; CDR2 reads FYNNEI. This CDR3 is CASSEGLAGGPYEQYF. DNA for the CDR3: TGTGCCAGCAGTGAAGGACTAGCGGGGGGGCCCTACGAGCAGTACTTC.

This chain joins TRBV10-3 and TRBJ1-5; the D gene is possibly TRBD1 (5 bases). V lost 2 bases and J 5 bases, leaving 13 bases between the germline ends. The germline V gene has CDR1 ENHRY and CDR2 SYGVKD. CDR3 length: 15 amino acids. The CDR3 here is CAISEAQGWDQPQHF. DNA of the CDR3: TGTGCCATCAGTGAGGCCCAGGGTTGGGATCAGCCCCAGCATTTT.